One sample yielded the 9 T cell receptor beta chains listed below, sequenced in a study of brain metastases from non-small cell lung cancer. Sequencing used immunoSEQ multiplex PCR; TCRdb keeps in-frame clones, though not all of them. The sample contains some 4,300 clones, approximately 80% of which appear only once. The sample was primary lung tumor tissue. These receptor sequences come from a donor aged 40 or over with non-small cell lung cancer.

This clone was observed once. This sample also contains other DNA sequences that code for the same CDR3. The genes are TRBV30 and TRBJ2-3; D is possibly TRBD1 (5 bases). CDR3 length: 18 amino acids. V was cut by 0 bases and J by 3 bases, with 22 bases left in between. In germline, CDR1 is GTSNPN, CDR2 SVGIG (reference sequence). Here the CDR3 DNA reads TGTGCCTGGAGTGTTGTAGGGGCCACCCGATATTATACAGATACGCAGTATTTT. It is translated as CAWSVVGATRYYTDTQYF.

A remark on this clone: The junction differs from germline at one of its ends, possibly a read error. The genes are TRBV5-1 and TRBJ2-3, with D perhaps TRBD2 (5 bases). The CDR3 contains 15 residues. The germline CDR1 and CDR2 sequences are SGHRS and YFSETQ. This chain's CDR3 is CASSLMGRSTDTQYF. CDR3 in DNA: TGCGCCAGCAGCTTGATGGGGAGAAGCACAGATACGCAATATTTT.

Here the CDR3 reads CASSLGTEYNEQFF. CDR3 in DNA: TGTGCCAGCAGCTTAGGGACGGAGTACAATGAGCAGTTCTTC. The rearrangement links TRBV7-2 to TRBJ2-1; D is undetermined. CDR1 and CDR2 (germline): SGHTA, FQGNSA. This CDR3 has 14 residues. Trimming pared 1 base from V and 4 bases from J, leaving 8 bases between.

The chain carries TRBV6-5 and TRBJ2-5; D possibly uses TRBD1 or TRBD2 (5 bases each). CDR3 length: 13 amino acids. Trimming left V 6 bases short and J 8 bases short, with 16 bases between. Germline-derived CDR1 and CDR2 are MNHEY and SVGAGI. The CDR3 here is CASSLGTAETQYF. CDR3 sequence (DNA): TGTGCCAGCAGCTTGGGGACGGCAGAAACCCAGTACTTC.

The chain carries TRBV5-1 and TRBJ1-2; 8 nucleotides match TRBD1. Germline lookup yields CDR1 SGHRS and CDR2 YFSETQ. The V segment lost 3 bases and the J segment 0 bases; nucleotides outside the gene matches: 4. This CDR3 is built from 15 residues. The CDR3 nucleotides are TGCGCCAGCAGCTCGGACAGGGCTACTAACTATGGCTACACCTTC. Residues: CASSSDRATNYGYTF.

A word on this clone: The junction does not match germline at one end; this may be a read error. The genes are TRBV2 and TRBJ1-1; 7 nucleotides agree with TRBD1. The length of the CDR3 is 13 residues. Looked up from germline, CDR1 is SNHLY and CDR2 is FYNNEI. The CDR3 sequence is CASRDRASTKAFF. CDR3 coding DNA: TGTGCCAGCAGAGACAGGGCGAGCACTAAAGCTTTCTTT.

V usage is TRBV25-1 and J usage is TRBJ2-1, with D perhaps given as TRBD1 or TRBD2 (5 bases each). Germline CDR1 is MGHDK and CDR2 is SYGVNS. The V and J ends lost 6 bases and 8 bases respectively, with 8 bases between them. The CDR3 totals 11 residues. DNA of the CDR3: TGTGCCAGCAGCCTGGGGGATGAGCAGTTCTTC. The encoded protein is CASSLGDEQFF.

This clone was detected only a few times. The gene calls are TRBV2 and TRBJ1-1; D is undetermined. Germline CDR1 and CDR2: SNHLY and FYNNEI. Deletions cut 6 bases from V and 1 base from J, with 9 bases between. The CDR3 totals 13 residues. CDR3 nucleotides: TGTGCCAGCAGGGAGAAGAAGAACACTGAAGCTTTCTTT. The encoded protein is CASREKKNTEAFF.

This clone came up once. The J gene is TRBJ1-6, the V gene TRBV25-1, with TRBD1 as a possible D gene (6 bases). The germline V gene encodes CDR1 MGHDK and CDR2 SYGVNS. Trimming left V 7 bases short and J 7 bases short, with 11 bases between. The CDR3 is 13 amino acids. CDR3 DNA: TGTGCCAGCAACGGGGGGGCGAATTCACCCCTCCACTTT. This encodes CASNGGANSPLHF.